The 5 T cell receptor beta chains given below trace back to one sample, sequenced in a study of blood T cell repertoires in COVID-19. Profiled with immunoSEQ multiplex PCR; TCRdb holds only in-frame clones, not every one. This table holds 15,000 to 19,000 clones, 85% to 90% found once. Sequencing was carried out using peripheral blood. All receptors come from a man in his 60s with acute or convalescent COVID-19.

The chain joins TRBV28 to TRBJ1-2; 7 bases are a match to TRBD1. Germline V gives CDR1 MDHEN, CDR2 SYDVKM. V lost 4 bases, J lost 5 bases, and 7 bases stayed unmatched. The CDR3 consists of 14 residues. The DNA of the CDR3 is TGTGCCAGCAGTTCGGGACAGACCCTGTATGGCTACACCTTC. It encodes CASSSGQTLYGYTF.

J is TRBJ1-2 and V is TRBV27, with 7 bases that match TRBD1. The germline V gene encodes CDR1 MNHEY and CDR2 SMNVEV (reference sequence). Unmatched junction bases numbered 9, after V lost 8 bases and J lost 0 bases. The CDR3 totals 15 residues. CDR3 coding DNA: TGTGCCAGCCGGGACAGTCTATTCTCTAACTATGGCTACACCTTC. It translates to CASRDSLFSNYGYTF.

The chain joins TRBV7-8 to TRBJ2-1, with 9 bases that match TRBD2. CDR3 length: 17 residues. Germline V gives CDR1 SGHVS, CDR2 FQNEAQ. Losses at the gene ends were 4 bases for V and 4 bases for J; bases not matched to a gene: 11. CDR3 sequence: CASSSILSGSRYNEQFF. The CDR3 DNA follows: TGTGCCAGCAGCTCCATCCTTAGCGGGAGCAGGTACAATGAGCAGTTCTTC.

The J gene is TRBJ2-1, the V gene TRBV11-2; 8 positions agree with TRBD1. Germline V gives CDR1 SGHAT, CDR2 FQNNGV. V lost 2 bases to trimming and J lost 4 bases; unmatched junction nucleotides: 16. The CDR3 has 19 residues. The CDR3 spells CASSLTLPDRDRRYNEQFF. CDR3 nucleotide sequence: TGTGCCAGCAGCTTAACACTCCCAGACCGGGACAGGCGTTACAATGAGCAGTTCTTC.

This clone was seen a single time. V and J are TRBV5-6 and TRBJ1-1; a weak D match, TRBD1 (5 bases). Looked up from germline, CDR1 is SGHDT and CDR2 is YYEEEE. Deletions cut 3 bases from V and 2 bases from J, with 11 bases between. The CDR3 has 14 residues. CDR3 sequence (DNA): TGTGCCAGCAGCTCCGAGAGGACAAACACTGAAGCTTTCTTT. This gives the protein CASSSERTNTEAFF.